The text below deals with one TCR beta chain. This specimen comes from a study of blood T cell repertoires in COVID-19. Background on the study: Sites in the United States, Italy and Spain provided acute and convalescent COVID-19 samples. From T cells, B-cell-depleted T cells, or PBMCs came the material, which was cDNA or gDNA.

In the source study's methods: Cell counts per sample came from amplifying reference gene primers. The data were produced by immunoSEQ multiplex PCR, yet TCRdb's version contains in-frame clones alone and is incomplete. V and J calls and clone size are those listed in that table; D and trimming were worked out from the DNA. The sample lists about 340,000 clones, about 83% occurring once. This TCR came from a man aged 30-40 years with active or convalescent COVID-19. Material: peripheral blood.

The CDR3 DNA follows: TGTGCCAGCAGCTTGGGGGGCGGGGAGCTGTTTTTT. This sequence encodes CASSLGGGELFF. This chain connects TRBV28 to TRBJ2-2; TRBD2 is a possible D gene (6 bases). V lost 6 bases to trimming and J lost 7 bases, with 9 bases between them. CDR1 MDHEN and CDR2 SYDVKM come from the germline V gene. The CDR3 totals 12 residues.